The next 29 T cell receptor beta chains were all read from a single sample in a study of blood T cell repertoires in COVID-19. Assay used: immunoSEQ multiplex PCR; TCRdb lists only in-frame clones, some missing. There are about 160,000 clones in the sample; 80% occur only once, and approximately 3% lies in the top ten. Sequenced: PBMCs or T cells enriched from blood (not recorded which). The receptor source for this set is a woman aged 55-69 years who had recovered from COVID-19.

This clone came up once. The chain joins TRBV27 to TRBJ2-7, with D unresolved. Germline CDR1 MNHEY, CDR2 SMNVEV (reference sequence). V lost 7 bases and J 0 bases, leaving 13 bases between the germline ends. The CDR3 is 14 residues long. The CDR3 is CASNLSGNSYEQYF. Written as DNA, the CDR3 is TGTGCCAGCAATTTGTCAGGCAACTCCTACGAGCAGTACTTC.

With regard to this clone: The same CDR3 can be traced to other DNA sequences in this sample. V and J are TRBV5-1 and TRBJ2-1, with TRBD2 as a possible D gene (6 bases). This CDR3 has 15 residues. V lost 4 bases, J lost 5 bases, and 16 bases lay in between. Germline CDR1 SGHRS, CDR2 YFSETQ. The DNA of the CDR3 is TGCGCCAGCAGCCTCGCCCCCGGGGGAAACAATGAGCAGTTCTTC. It codes for CASSLAPGGNNEQFF.

This clone turned up a few times. The gene calls are TRBV7-8 and TRBJ1-1; D possibly corresponds to TRBD1 (5 bases). The CDR3 covers 16 residues. Deletions cut 1 base from V and 1 base from J, with 13 bases between. Germline-derived CDR1 and CDR2 are SGHVS and FQNEAQ. The CDR3 sequence is CASSLVGPVTNTEAFF. As DNA, the CDR3 is TGTGCCAGCAGCTTAGTGGGGCCGGTTACGAACACTGAAGCTTTCTTT.

The chain carries TRBV6-5 and TRBJ1-2; unclear D gene. The germline gives CDR1 MNHEY, CDR2 SVGAGI. The ends were cut back, 10 bases at V and 5 bases at J, with 11 bases in the middle. CDR3 length: 11 amino acids. CDR3 bases: TGTGCCACGACCGGAGCTTATGGCTACACCTTC. This encodes CATTGAYGYTF.

This chain uses TRBV9 with TRBJ1-2, with D tentatively TRBD1 (6 bases). The CDR3 contains 13 residues. Trimming pared 4 bases from V and 6 bases from J, leaving 13 bases between. Germline-derived CDR1 and CDR2 are SGDLS and YYNGEE. The CDR3 DNA sequence: TGTGCCAGCAGCTTAACAGGGTCGCATGGCTACACCTTC. This sequence encodes CASSLTGSHGYTF.

The sample holds a few counts of this clone. The J gene is TRBJ1-2, the V gene TRBV19; 7 bases are shared with TRBD1. J lost 7 bases, V lost 0 bases, and 20 bases had no gene match. CDR1 is LNHDA and CDR2 is SQIVND in the germline V gene (reference sequence). The CDR3 has 19 residues. In DNA, the CDR3 is TGTGCCAGTAGTATAGAATCGCGACAGGGCGCCCCAGGTTTCTCTGGCTACACCTTC. Encoded protein: CASSIESRQGAPGFSGYTF. The full variable domain, in which reference TRBV19 and TRBJ1-2 provide the parts outside the CDR3, is DGGITQSPKYLFRKEGQNVTLSCEQNLNHDAMYWYRQDPGQGLRLIYYSQIVNDFQKGDIAEGYSVSREKKESFPLTVTSAQKNPTAFYLCASSIESRQGAPGFSGYTFGSGTRLTVV.

The chain links TRBV7-9 to TRBJ1-5; 7 positions match TRBD1. CDR1 SEHNR and CDR2 FQNEAQ come from the germline V gene (reference sequence). The ends lost 5 bases at V and 7 bases at J; junction bases unmatched: 11. The CDR3 is made up of 15 amino acids. The CDR3 nucleotides are TGTGCCAGCAGCCCACAAGGGGGCCTAAGGCAGCCCCAGCATTTT. Translating gives CASSPQGGLRQPQHF.

The chain recombines TRBV2 with TRBJ2-7; weak D call: TRBD2 (6 bases). V was pared by 7 bases and J by 5 bases, with 12 bases between. The CDR3 is made up of 12 amino acids. Germline V CDR1 and CDR2: SNHLY, FYNNEI. The DNA for the CDR3 is TGTGCCAGCATCCCCGGGAGCAACGAGCAGTACTTC. It yields the protein CASIPGSNEQYF.

The chain is built from TRBV5-1 and TRBJ2-2; 12 bases fit TRBD2. CDR1 and CDR2 (germline): SGHRS, YFSETQ. Trimming took 4 bases from V and 1 from J; bases not matched to a gene: 2. The CDR3 contains 16 residues. The CDR3 bases are TGCGCCAGCAGCCAGGGACTAGCGGGGAACACCGGGGAGCTGTTTTTT. It is translated as CASSQGLAGNTGELFF.

V gene TRBV5-1 combines with J gene TRBJ2-5, with 7 bases that match TRBD2. Trimming cost V 4 bases and J 2 bases; bases outside gene matches: 11. The germline V gene has CDR1 SGHRS and CDR2 YFSETQ. The CDR3 covers 16 residues. The CDR3 DNA follows: TGCGCCAGCAGCCCCCTGCCGGGTAGCGGGCAAGAGACCCAGTACTTC. As protein: CASSPLPGSGQETQYF.

This clone appeared a few times. The chain couples TRBV2 to TRBJ1-4; 8 positions agree with TRBD1. The CDR3 runs to 14 residues. J gave up 4 bases and V 5 bases, and 3 bases lay outside the gene matches. Looked up from germline, CDR1 is SNHLY and CDR2 is FYNNEI. The chain's CDR3 is CASSKGQVNEKLFF. As DNA, the CDR3 is TGTGCCAGCAGTAAGGGACAGGTTAATGAAAAACTGTTTTTT.

The V and J genes are TRBV7-9 and TRBJ1-2; TRBD1 matches 10 bases. J was trimmed by 6 bases and V by 6 bases; bases with no gene match: 10. The germline V gene encodes CDR1 SEHNR and CDR2 FQNEAQ (reference sequence). CDR3 length: 15 amino acids. For the CDR3, the DNA is TGTGCCAGCAGGACAGGGGGCAGAGGGTACCATGGCTACACCTTC. Protein product: CASRTGGRGYHGYTF.

This rearrangement joins TRBV7-2 to TRBJ2-7; a possible D gene is TRBD1 (5 bases). Looked up from germline, CDR1 is SGHTA and CDR2 is FQGNSA. This CDR3 is built from 15 residues. Trimming took 6 bases from V and 2 from J, leaving 17 bases between them. In DNA, the CDR3 is TGTGCCAGCAGGCTGGCCAGGGCCGTTCCCTACGAGCAGTACTTC. Protein: CASRLARAVPYEQYF.

The chain combines TRBV14 with TRBJ1-4; tentative D call: TRBD1 (5 bases). This CDR3 has 15 residues. Trimming shortened V by 2 bases and J by 5 bases, and 12 bases separated the two germline ends. From germline, CDR1 is SGHDN and CDR2 FVKESK. The CDR3: CASSQLDKGNEKLFF. The DNA of the CDR3 is TGTGCCAGCAGCCAACTCGACAAGGGGAATGAAAAACTGTTTTTT. Supplemented by reference TRBV14 and TRBJ1-4, the full variable domain reads EAGVTQFPSHSVIEKGQTVTLRCDPISGHDNLYWYRRVMGKEIKFLLHFVKESKQDESGMPNNRFLAERTGGTYSTLKVQPAELEDSGVYFCASSQLDKGNEKLFFGSGTQLSVL.

V usage is TRBV5-1 and J usage is TRBJ1-1; D uncertain. V lost 5 bases, J lost 2 bases, and 4 bases lay in between. Germline V CDR1 and CDR2: SGHRS, YFSETQ. This CDR3 contains 11 residues. CDR3 in amino acids: CASRANTEAFF. The CDR3 DNA reads as TGCGCCAGCAGGGCTAACACTGAAGCTTTCTTT.

The rearrangement uses TRBV10-3 and TRBJ1-6; TRBD1 agrees at 12 bases. J lost 7 bases, V lost 1 base, and 2 bases had no gene match. CDR3 length: 16 amino acids. CDR1 is ENHRY, CDR2 SYGVKD, per germline. The CDR3 coding sequence is TGTGCCATCAGTGAGTGGGACAGGGGGCAAAATTCACCCCTCCACTTT. Translating gives CAISEWDRGQNSPLHF.

The chain employs TRBV10-1 and TRBJ2-7, with TRBD2 identical over 7 bases. Looked up from germline, CDR1 is WNHNN and CDR2 is SYGVQD (reference sequence). The junction had 5 bases not matched to a gene; V was cut back by 3 bases and J by 0 bases. This CDR3 spans 15 amino acids. The CDR3 coding sequence is TGCGCCAGCAGTGACTCCGGGGGGTCCTCCTACGAGCAGTACTTC. Translating it yields CASSDSGGSSYEQYF.

The chain employs TRBV5-1 and TRBJ1-2; the D gene is possibly TRBD1 (5 bases). CDR3 length: 14 amino acids. V lost 1 base to trimming and J lost 2 bases, with 9 bases between them. Germline assignment: CDR1 SGHRS and CDR2 YFSETQ. CDR3 in DNA: TGCGCCAGCAGCTTGTCCCAGGGAAACTATGGCTACACCTTC. Translation gives CASSLSQGNYGYTF. Supplemented by reference TRBV5-1 and TRBJ1-2, the full variable domain reads KAGVTQTPRYLIKTRGQQVTLSCSPISGHRSVSWYQQTPGQGLQFLFEYFSETQRNKGNFPGRFSGRQFSNSRSEMNVSTLELGDSALYLCASSLSQGNYGYTFGSGTRLTVV.

The chain carries TRBV5-1 and TRBJ2-7; tentatively, D is TRBD1 (5 bases). The CDR3 is 14 amino acids. V lost 0 bases and J 3 bases, leaving 10 bases between the germline ends. CDR1 is SGHRS and CDR2 is YFSETQ in the germline V gene. This CDR3 is CASSLGTLLYEQYF. The CDR3 coding sequence is TGCGCCAGCAGCTTGGGGACACTCCTCTACGAGCAGTACTTC.

The V gene is TRBV6-9, the J gene TRBJ2-3; TRBD1 matches at 11 bases. Per the germline V gene, CDR1 is MNHGY and CDR2 is SVAAGI. V lost 4 bases to trimming and J lost 4 bases; unmatched junction nucleotides: 4. The CDR3 runs to 15 residues. The CDR3 region has the DNA TGTGCCAGCAGTTCAGGGACAGGGGGACCAGATACGCAGTATTTT. Translated, it gives CASSSGTGGPDTQYF.

This clone has more than one count but fewer than ten. The chain recombines TRBV10-2 with TRBJ1-1; the match to TRBD1 covers 9 bases. CDR1 and CDR2 (germline): WSHSY, SAAADI. With 9 bases clipped from V and 4 bases from J, the junction kept 6 bases outside the gene matches. The CDR3 totals 13 residues. The CDR3 DNA follows: TGCGCCAGTGGACAGGGGTTGAGCACTGAAGCTTTCTTT. Encoded protein: CASGQGLSTEAFF.

This clone turned up a few times. This chain joins TRBV4-1 and TRBJ2-1, with TRBD2 as a possible D gene (6 bases). The CDR3 is 14 amino acids. Germline values: CDR1 MGHRA, CDR2 YSYEKL. V shed 1 base and J shed 7 bases, with 11 bases lying between them. The CDR3 spells CASSQGPGRNEQFF. The CDR3 DNA is TGCGCCAGCAGCCAAGGGCCAGGGAGGAATGAGCAGTTCTTC.

This rearrangement joins TRBV28 to TRBJ1-2; 10 bases are a match to TRBD1. The CDR3 spans 16 residues. The germline V gene encodes CDR1 MDHEN and CDR2 SYDVKM. V shed 7 bases and J 2 bases; nucleotides not matched to a gene: 10. The CDR3, as DNA: TGTGCCAGCACTCAGCCGAGGACAGGGGGGAACTATGGCTACACCTTC. Its protein product is CASTQPRTGGNYGYTF.

This chain uses TRBV6-5 with TRBJ1-2; TRBD1 matches 8 bases. The J segment lost 3 bases and the V segment lost 4 bases, leaving 4 bases of the junction unmatched. Per germline, CDR1 MNHEY and CDR2 SVGAGI. The CDR3 contains 14 residues. The CDR3 protein is CASSLATGDYGYTF. CDR3 bases: TGTGCCAGCAGTTTAGCGACAGGGGACTATGGCTACACCTTC.

V is TRBV5-1 and J is TRBJ2-7; 7 bases are shared with TRBD1. Germline V gene lookup returns CDR1 SGHRS and CDR2 YFSETQ. The V gene end was trimmed by 5 bases and the J gene end by 5 bases; junction bases not matched to a gene: 4. The CDR3 totals 12 residues. CDR3 loop: CASSKTGDEQYF. The CDR3 DNA reads as TGCGCCAGCAGTAAAACAGGGGACGAGCAGTACTTC.

This chain connects TRBV6-2 or TRBV6-3 to TRBJ2-3; 8 bases match TRBD2. Germline lookup yields CDR1 MNHEY and CDR2 SVGEGT. After removal of 2 bases from V and 8 bases from J, the junction contained 6 bases not matched to a gene. The CDR3 has 14 amino acids. This CDR3 is CASSYRGTRGTQYF. In DNA form, the CDR3 reads TGTGCCAGCAGTTACCGAGGGACTAGAGGTACGCAGTATTTT.

This sequence joins TRBV6-1 and TRBJ1-2; 10 bases align to TRBD1. CDR3 length: 15 residues. The trim removed 1 base at V and 4 bases at J, leaving 3 bases unmatched. The germline V gene encodes CDR1 MNHNS and CDR2 SASEGT. CDR3 bases: TGTGCCAGCAGTGAAGAGACAGGGGGCGGCTATGGCTACACCTTC. This codes for CASSEETGGGYGYTF.

This clone was recorded once. The V and J genes are TRBV5-8 and TRBJ2-7, with D maybe TRBD2 (5 bases). Germline values: CDR1 SGHTS, CDR2 YDEGEE. The CDR3 runs to 15 residues. Trimming left V 0 bases short and J 0 bases short, with 10 bases between. In nucleotides, the CDR3 is TGTGCCAGCAGCTTGGGAGGGTCAGTCTCCTACGAGCAGTACTTC. It yields the protein CASSLGGSVSYEQYF.

The rearrangement uses TRBV24-1 and TRBJ1-2; D gene uncertain. From germline, CDR1 is KGHDR and CDR2 SFDVKD. This CDR3 comprises 14 residues. The V and J ends lost 0 bases and 3 bases respectively, with 7 bases between them. The CDR3 DNA follows: TGTGCCACCAGTGATTTGAGACGGGACTATGGCTACACCTTC. Protein sequence: CATSDLRRDYGYTF.